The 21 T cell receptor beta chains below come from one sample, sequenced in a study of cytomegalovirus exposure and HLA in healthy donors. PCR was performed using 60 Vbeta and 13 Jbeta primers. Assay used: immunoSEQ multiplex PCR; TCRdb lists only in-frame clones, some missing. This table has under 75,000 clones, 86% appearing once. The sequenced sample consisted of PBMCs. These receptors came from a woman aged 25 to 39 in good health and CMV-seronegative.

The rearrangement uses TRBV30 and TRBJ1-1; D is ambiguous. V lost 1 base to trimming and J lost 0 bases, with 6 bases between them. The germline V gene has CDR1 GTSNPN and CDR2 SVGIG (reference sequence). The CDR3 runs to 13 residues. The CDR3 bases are TGTGCCTGGAGTGCCCAAATGAACACTGAAGCTTTCTTT. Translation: CAWSAQMNTEAFF.

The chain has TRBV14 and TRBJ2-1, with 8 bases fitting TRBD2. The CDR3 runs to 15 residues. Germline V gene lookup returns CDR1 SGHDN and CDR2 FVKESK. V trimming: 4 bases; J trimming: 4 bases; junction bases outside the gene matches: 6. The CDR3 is CASSLRLAFYNEQFF. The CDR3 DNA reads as TGTGCCAGCAGCCTTAGACTAGCGTTTTACAATGAGCAGTTCTTC.

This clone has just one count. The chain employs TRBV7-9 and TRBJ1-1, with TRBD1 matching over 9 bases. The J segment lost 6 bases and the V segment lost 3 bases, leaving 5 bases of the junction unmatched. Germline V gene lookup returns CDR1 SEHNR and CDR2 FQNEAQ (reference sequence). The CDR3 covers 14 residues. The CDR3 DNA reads TGTGCCAGCAGCTTCCGGGACAGGGCCCCTGAAGCTTTCTTT. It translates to CASSFRDRAPEAFF.

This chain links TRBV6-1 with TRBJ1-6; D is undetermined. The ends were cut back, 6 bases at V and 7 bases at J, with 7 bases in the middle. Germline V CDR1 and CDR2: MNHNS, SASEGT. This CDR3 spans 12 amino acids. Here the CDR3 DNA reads TGTGCCAGCAGGGCAGGAAATTCACCCCTCCACTTT. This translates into CASRAGNSPLHF.

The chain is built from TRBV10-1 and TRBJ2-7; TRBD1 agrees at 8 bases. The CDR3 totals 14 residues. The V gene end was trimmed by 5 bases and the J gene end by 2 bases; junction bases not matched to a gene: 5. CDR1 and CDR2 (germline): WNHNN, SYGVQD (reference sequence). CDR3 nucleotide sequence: TGCGCCAGCAGTCCCTCGACAGGGGCCTACGAGCAGTACTTC. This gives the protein CASSPSTGAYEQYF.

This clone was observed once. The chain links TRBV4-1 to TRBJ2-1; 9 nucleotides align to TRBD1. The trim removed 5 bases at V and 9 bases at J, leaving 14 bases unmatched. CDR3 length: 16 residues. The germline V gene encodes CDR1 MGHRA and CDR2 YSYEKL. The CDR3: CASSTPGQGKLGEQFF. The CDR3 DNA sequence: TGCGCCAGCAGCACCCCGGGACAGGGTAAACTAGGTGAGCAGTTCTTC.

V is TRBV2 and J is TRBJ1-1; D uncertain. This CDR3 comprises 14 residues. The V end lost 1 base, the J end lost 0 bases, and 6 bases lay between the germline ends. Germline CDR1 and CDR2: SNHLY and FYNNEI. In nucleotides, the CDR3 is TGTGCCAGCAGTGAAGAAAAGCTGAACACTGAAGCTTTCTTT. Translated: CASSEEKLNTEAFF.

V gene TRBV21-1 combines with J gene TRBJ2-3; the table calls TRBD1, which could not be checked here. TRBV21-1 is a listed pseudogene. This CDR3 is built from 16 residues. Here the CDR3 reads CASSGRDRASTDTQYF. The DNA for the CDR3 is TGTGCCAGCAGCGGCCGGGACAGGGCCTCCACAGATACGCAGTATTTT.

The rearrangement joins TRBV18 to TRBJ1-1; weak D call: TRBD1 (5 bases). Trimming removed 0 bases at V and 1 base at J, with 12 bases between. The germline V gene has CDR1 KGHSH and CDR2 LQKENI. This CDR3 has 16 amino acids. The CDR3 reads CASSPPLGRGNTEAFF. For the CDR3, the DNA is TGTGCCAGCTCACCACCGCTTGGGAGGGGGAACACTGAAGCTTTCTTT.

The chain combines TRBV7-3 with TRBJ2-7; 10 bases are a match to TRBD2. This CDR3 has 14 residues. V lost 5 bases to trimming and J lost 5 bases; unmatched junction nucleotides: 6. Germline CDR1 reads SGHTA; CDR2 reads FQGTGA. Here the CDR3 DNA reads TGTGCCAGCAGCCCGTACGGGACTAGCGACGAGCAGTACTTC. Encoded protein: CASSPYGTSDEQYF.

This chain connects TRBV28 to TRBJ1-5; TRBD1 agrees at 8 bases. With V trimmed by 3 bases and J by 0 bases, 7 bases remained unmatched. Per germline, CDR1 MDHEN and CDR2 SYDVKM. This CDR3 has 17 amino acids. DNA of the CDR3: TGTGCCAGCAGTTTTGGGGACAGGCTCCATAGCAATCAGCCCCAGCATTTT. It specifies CASSFGDRLHSNQPQHF.

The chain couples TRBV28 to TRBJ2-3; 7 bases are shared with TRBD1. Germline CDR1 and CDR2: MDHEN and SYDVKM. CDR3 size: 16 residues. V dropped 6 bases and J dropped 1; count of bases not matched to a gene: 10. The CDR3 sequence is CASSQWTGRGTDTQYF. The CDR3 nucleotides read TGTGCCAGCAGCCAATGGACAGGTAGAGGCACAGATACGCAGTATTTT.

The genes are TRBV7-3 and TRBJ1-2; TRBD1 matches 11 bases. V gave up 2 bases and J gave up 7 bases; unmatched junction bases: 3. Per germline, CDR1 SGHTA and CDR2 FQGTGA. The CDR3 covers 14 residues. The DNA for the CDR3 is TGTGCCAGCAGCTTAGGGACAGGGGGAGGTGGCTACACCTTC. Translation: CASSLGTGGGGYTF.

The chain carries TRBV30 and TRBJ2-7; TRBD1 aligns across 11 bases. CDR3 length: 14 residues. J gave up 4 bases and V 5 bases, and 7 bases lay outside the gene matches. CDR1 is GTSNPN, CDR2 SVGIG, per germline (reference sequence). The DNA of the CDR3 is TGTGCCTGGGTTTCAGGGACAGGGGGGTACGAGCAGTACTTC. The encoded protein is CAWVSGTGGYEQYF.

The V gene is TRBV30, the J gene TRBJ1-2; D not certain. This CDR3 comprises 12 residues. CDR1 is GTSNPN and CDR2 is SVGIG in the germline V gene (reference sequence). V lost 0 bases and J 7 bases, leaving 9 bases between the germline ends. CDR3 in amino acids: CAWSVQRSGYTF. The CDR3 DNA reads TGTGCCTGGAGTGTACAGAGAAGTGGCTACACCTTC.

The chain's CDR3 is CAITHGGNTGELFF. In nucleotides, the CDR3 is TGTGCCATCACCCATGGAGGGAACACCGGGGAGCTGTTTTTT. V usage is TRBV10-3 and J usage is TRBJ2-2, with D perhaps TRBD2 (5 bases). V shed 7 bases and J shed 1 base, with 10 bases lying between them. The CDR3 runs to 14 residues. Germline values: CDR1 ENHRY, CDR2 SYGVKD.

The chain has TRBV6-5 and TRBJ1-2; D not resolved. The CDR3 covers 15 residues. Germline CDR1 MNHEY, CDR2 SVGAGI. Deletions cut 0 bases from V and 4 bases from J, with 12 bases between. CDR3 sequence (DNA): TGTGCCAGCAGTTACTCTTCGGACTTTCGCTATGGCTACACCTTC. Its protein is CASSYSSDFRYGYTF.

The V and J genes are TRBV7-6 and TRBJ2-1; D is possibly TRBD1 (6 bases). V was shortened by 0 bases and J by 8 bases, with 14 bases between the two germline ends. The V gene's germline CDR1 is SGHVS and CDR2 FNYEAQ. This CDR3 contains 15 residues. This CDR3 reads CASSLASAGVDEQFF. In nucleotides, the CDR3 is TGTGCCAGCAGCTTAGCGTCGGCAGGGGTTGATGAGCAGTTCTTC.

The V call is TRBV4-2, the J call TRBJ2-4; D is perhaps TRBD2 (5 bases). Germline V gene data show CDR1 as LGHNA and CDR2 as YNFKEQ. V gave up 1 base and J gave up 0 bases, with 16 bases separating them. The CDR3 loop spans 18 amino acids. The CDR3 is CASSQVRGGNLAKNIQYF. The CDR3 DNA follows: TGTGCCAGCAGCCAAGTGCGCGGAGGAAACCTAGCCAAAAACATTCAGTACTTC.

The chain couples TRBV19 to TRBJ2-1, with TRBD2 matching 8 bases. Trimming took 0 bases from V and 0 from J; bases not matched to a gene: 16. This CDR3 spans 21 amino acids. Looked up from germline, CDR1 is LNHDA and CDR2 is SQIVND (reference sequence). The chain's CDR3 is CASSIDHSGREALSSYNEQFF. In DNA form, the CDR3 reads TGTGCCAGTAGTATAGATCATTCGGGGCGGGAGGCCCTAAGCTCCTACAATGAGCAGTTCTTC.

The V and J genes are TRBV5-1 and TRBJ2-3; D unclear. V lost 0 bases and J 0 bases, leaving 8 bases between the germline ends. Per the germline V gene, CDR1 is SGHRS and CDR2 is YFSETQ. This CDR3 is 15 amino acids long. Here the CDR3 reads CASSLELDSTDTQYF. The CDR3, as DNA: TGCGCCAGCAGCTTGGAACTCGATAGCACAGATACGCAGTATTTT.